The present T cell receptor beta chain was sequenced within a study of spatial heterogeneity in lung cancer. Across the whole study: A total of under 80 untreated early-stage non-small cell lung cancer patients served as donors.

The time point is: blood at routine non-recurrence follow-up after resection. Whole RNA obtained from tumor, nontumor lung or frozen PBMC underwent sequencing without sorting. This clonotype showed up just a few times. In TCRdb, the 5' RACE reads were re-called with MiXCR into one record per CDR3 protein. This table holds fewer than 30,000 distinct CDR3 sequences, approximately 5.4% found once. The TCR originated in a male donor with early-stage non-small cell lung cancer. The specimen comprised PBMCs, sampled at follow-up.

Written as DNA, the CDR3 is TGTGCCAGCAGTTTAGTTTCCCAGGGGGCTAATGAGCAGTACTTC. Protein product: CASSLVSQGANEQYF. This chain connects TRBV12-3 or TRBV12-4 to TRBJ2-7, with 8 positions matching TRBD1. The V and J ends lost 1 base and 7 bases, in that order; junction bases with no gene match: 9. CDR3 length equals 15 residues.